The 21 T cell receptor beta chains reported below all come from one sample, sequenced in a study of blood T cell repertoires in COVID-19. Assay used: immunoSEQ multiplex PCR; TCRdb lists only in-frame clones, some missing. Among a few hundred thousand clones listed, roughly nine tenths were seen once. Sequenced input: peripheral blood. These receptors originate from a woman aged 60 to 75 with COVID-19, enrolled during active disease.

As to this clone: Other DNA sequences from this sample encode an identical CDR3 as well. V and J are TRBV3-1 (or the pseudogene TRBV3-2) and TRBJ1-1; D remains unclear. Germline values: CDR1 LGHDT, CDR2 YNNKEL (reference sequence). V was trimmed by 3 bases and J by 2 bases, leaving 4 bases between them. The CDR3 contains 12 residues. CDR3 DNA sequence: TGTGCCAGCAGCCAGAGAAACACTGAAGCTTTCTTT. This sequence encodes CASSQRNTEAFF.

The CDR3 coding sequence is TGTGCCAGCAGTGAATACGGGTACACTGAAGCTTTCTTT. Translating gives CASSEYGYTEAFF. The chain combines TRBV25-1 with TRBJ1-1; D remains unclear. Germline-derived CDR1 and CDR2 are MGHDK and SYGVNS. V dropped 0 bases and J dropped 3 bases, with 5 bases sitting between them. This CDR3 spans 13 amino acids.

The CDR3, as DNA: TGTGCCTGGAGGATATCTAGCGGAGCATGGAATGAGCAGTTCTTC. Its protein is CAWRISSGAWNEQFF. The chain uses TRBV30 and TRBJ2-1; 7 bases line up with TRBD2. This CDR3 spans 15 amino acids. Trimming at V came to 3 bases and at J to 7 bases, leaving 12 bases not matched to a gene. Germline values: CDR1 GTSNPN, CDR2 SVGIG (reference sequence). The variable domain in full, with the rest retrieved from reference TRBV30 and TRBJ2-1, is SQTIHQWPATLVQPVGSPLSLECTVEGTSNPNLYWYRQAAGRGLQLLFYSVGIGQISSEVPQNLSASRPQDRQFILSSKKLLLSDSGFYLCAWRISSGAWNEQFFGPGTRLTVL.

This clone appeared a single time. The chain uses TRBV5-8 and TRBJ1-2; D ambiguous. This CDR3 contains 14 residues. The V gene lost 4 bases and the J gene lost 3 bases, with 13 bases spanning the gap. The germline V gene has CDR1 SGHTS and CDR2 YDEGEE. The DNA of the CDR3 is TGTGCCAGCAGCCGAGGTAACTTCCACTATGGCTACACCTTC. The encoded protein is CASSRGNFHYGYTF.

J is TRBJ1-2 and V is TRBV7-9, with 8 bases matching TRBD1. The germline CDR1 and CDR2 sequences are SEHNR and FQNEAQ (reference sequence). The V gene end was trimmed by 1 base and the J gene end by 5 bases; junction bases not matched to a gene: 3. The CDR3 runs 14 residues. This CDR3 reads CASSLGTGRYGYTF. The CDR3 DNA sequence: TGTGCCAGCAGCTTAGGGACAGGGCGTTATGGCTACACCTTC.

The chain recombines TRBV4-2 with TRBJ1-1; 9 bases are a match to TRBD1. This CDR3 region has 15 residues. The J segment lost 5 bases and the V segment lost 6 bases, leaving 10 bases of the junction unmatched. The germline CDR1 and CDR2 sequences are LGHNA and YNFKEQ. CDR3 bases: TGTGCCAGCAGTCCACGGGACAGGGTAAGAACTGAAGCTTTCTTT. Protein product: CASSPRDRVRTEAFF.

A single count supports this clone. The V and J genes are TRBV6-5 and TRBJ2-5, with TRBD1 matching 8 bases. Germline V lookup: CDR1 MNHEY, CDR2 SVGAGI. The junction had 1 base not matched to a gene; V was cut back by 2 bases and J by 2 bases. CDR3 length: 14 amino acids. The DNA of the CDR3 is TGTGCCAGCAGTTACCGACAGGGGCAAGAGACCCAGTACTTC. Its protein is CASSYRQGQETQYF.

This clone was detected once. The CDR3 here is CASSRQRNTNYGYTF. CDR3 bases: TGCGCCAGCAGCCGTCAGCGAAATACTAACTATGGCTACACCTTC. This rearrangement joins TRBV4-1 to TRBJ1-2; D remains ambiguous. Trimming removed 4 bases at V and 0 bases at J, with 12 bases between. Germline loops: CDR1 MGHRA, CDR2 YSYEKL. This CDR3 region has 15 residues.

This chain joins TRBV28 and TRBJ1-5; possible D gene TRBD1, 5 bases. Trimming pared 8 bases from V and 0 bases from J, leaving 17 bases between. The CDR3 totals 16 residues. Per the germline V gene, CDR1 is MDHEN and CDR2 is SYDVKM. Written as DNA, the CDR3 is TGTGCCAGCGGTGGAGACAGCTCGTATAGCAATCAGCCCCAGCATTTT. As protein: CASGGDSSYSNQPQHF.

This chain joins TRBV6-1 and TRBJ2-7; 7 bases align to TRBD1. Germline V lookup: CDR1 MNHNS, CDR2 SASEGT. The CDR3 is 15 residues long. The V segment lost 2 bases and the J segment 5 bases; nucleotides outside the gene matches: 9. CDR3 loop: CASSESAGGRHEQYF. Here the CDR3 DNA reads TGTGCCAGCAGTGAATCGGCAGGGGGAAGGCACGAGCAGTACTTC.

The rearrangement joins TRBV20-1 to TRBJ1-1; TRBD1 is a possible D gene (5 bases). Trimming left V 3 bases short and J 1 base short, with 12 bases between. The CDR3 is 14 amino acids. The germline gives CDR1 DFQATT, CDR2 SNEGSKA (reference sequence). Here the CDR3 reads CSASPGQKNTEAFF. Here the CDR3 DNA reads TGCAGTGCTAGTCCCGGACAAAAGAACACTGAAGCTTTCTTT.

The chain couples TRBV6-5 to TRBJ1-2; perhaps TRBD1 as D (6 bases). The CDR3 contains 14 residues. Germline CDR1 reads MNHEY; CDR2 reads SVGAGI. Trimming removed 2 bases at V and 7 bases at J, with 14 bases between. The CDR3 DNA sequence: TGTGCCAGCAGTTACAGGGGGTCCTCGAGTGGCTACACCTTC. This encodes CASSYRGSSSGYTF.

The V gene is TRBV4-1, the J gene TRBJ2-7; 9 positions match TRBD2. This CDR3 region has 16 residues. Germline V gene data show CDR1 as MGHRA and CDR2 as YSYEKL. The V and J ends lost 0 bases and 7 bases, in that order; junction bases with no gene match: 10. This chain's CDR3 is CASSQDRASGAREQYF. DNA for the CDR3: TGCGCCAGCAGCCAAGATCGGGCTAGCGGGGCGAGGGAGCAGTACTTC.

The chain joins TRBV3-1 (or the pseudogene TRBV3-2) to TRBJ2-2; D ambiguous. Trimming removed 5 bases at V and 6 bases at J, with 19 bases between. The CDR3 length is 16 residues. The V gene's germline CDR1 is LGHDT and CDR2 YNNKEL (reference sequence). The CDR3 DNA follows: TGTGCCAGCAGCGAGCAGCGAATGAACCCGTCCGGGGAGCTGTTTTTT. It translates to CASSEQRMNPSGELFF.

J is TRBJ1-2 and V is TRBV3-1 (or the pseudogene TRBV3-2); weak D call: TRBD1 (5 bases). The CDR3 totals 13 residues. Germline V gene lookup returns CDR1 LGHDT and CDR2 YNNKEL (reference sequence). V lost 5 bases and J 2 bases, leaving 9 bases between the germline ends. The CDR3 region has the DNA TGTGCCAGCAGCTCGCGACAGAACTATGGCTACACCTTC. Residues: CASSSRQNYGYTF.

The chain carries TRBV11-2 and TRBJ2-1; the D gene is possibly TRBD1 (6 bases). The germline gives CDR1 SGHAT, CDR2 FQNNGV. V was cut by 5 bases and J by 5 bases, with 13 bases left in between. The CDR3 is made up of 14 amino acids. In DNA form, the CDR3 reads TGTGCCAGCAGCATTGCCGGACAGCACAATGAGCAGTTCTTC. Translated: CASSIAGQHNEQFF. The variable domain in full, with the rest retrieved from reference TRBV11-2 and TRBJ2-1, is EAGVAQSPRYKIIEKRQSVAFWCNPISGHATLYWYQQILGQGPKLLIQFQNNGVVDDSQLPKDRFSAERLKGVDSTLKIQPAKLEDSAVYLCASSIAGQHNEQFFGPGTRLTVL.

This chain connects TRBV12-3 or TRBV12-4 to TRBJ1-5; D possibly corresponds to TRBD1 (5 bases). V was pared by 1 base and J by 10 bases, with 11 bases between. CDR3 length: 13 residues. The CDR3 sequence is CASSLGQLYPQHF. CDR3 DNA: TGTGCCAGCAGTTTAGGACAGTTATATCCCCAGCATTTT.

The rearrangement uses TRBV7-9 and TRBJ2-7; 9 bases fit TRBD2. CDR3 length: 14 residues. The germline V gene has CDR1 SEHNR and CDR2 FQNEAQ (reference sequence). Trimming removed 4 bases from V and 5 bases from J; junction bases left unmatched: 6. The CDR3 nucleotides read TGTGCCAGCAGCTCGGGACTAGCCCAAGACGAGCAGTACTTC. As protein: CASSSGLAQDEQYF.

The chain recombines TRBV4-1 with TRBJ2-1; 8 bases agree with TRBD2. CDR1 is MGHRA and CDR2 is YSYEKL in the germline V gene. This CDR3 comprises 15 residues. J was trimmed by 7 bases and V by 4 bases; bases with no gene match: 9. The CDR3 protein is CASSLDSGVGNEQFF. CDR3 sequence (DNA): TGCGCCAGCAGCCTCGATAGCGGGGTGGGGAATGAGCAGTTCTTC.

The CDR3 protein is CAWSDGVNQPQHF. CDR3 nucleotides: TGTGCCTGGAGTGACGGGGTCAATCAGCCCCAGCATTTT. The chain combines TRBV30 with TRBJ1-5; D is undetermined. The CDR3 sequence is 13 residues long. Per germline, CDR1 GTSNPN and CDR2 SVGIG (reference sequence). The V end lost 1 base, the J end lost 3 bases, and 7 bases lay between the germline ends.

The rearrangement uses TRBV7-2 and TRBJ2-2, with D unclear. The CDR3 totals 13 residues. The V gene's germline CDR1 is SGHTA and CDR2 FQGNSA. V was pared by 3 bases and J by 10 bases, with 12 bases between. The CDR3 DNA sequence: TGTGCCAGCAGCTTTCTTTCCGAGATGGAGCTGTTTTTT. The encoded protein is CASSFLSEMELFF.